This T cell receptor (beta chain) derives from a study of cytomegalovirus exposure and HLA in healthy donors. Study-level points and caveats: Reportedly, cytomegalovirus status was diagnosed with high sensitivity and specificity. On later analysis, the bulk of CMV-associated TCR beta chains appeared to be HLA-restricted. Donors were assumed by presence/absence analyses to have roughly uniform sequencing depth.

The PCR had 60 Vbeta and 13 Jbeta primers. Clones were read by immunoSEQ multiplex PCR, and TCRdb kept only the in-frame ones, dropping some. Of 100,000 to 150,000 clones listed, 60% to 85% were seen once; the top ten hold roughly 1.9%. CDR3 length: 15 residues. After removal of 2 bases from V and 5 bases from J, the junction contained 6 bases not matched to a gene. Germline V gives CDR1 MNHNS, CDR2 SASEGT. This clone showed up just a few times. What it binds is unknown. The sequence came from a woman between 35 and 50 years old in good health and CMV-seronegative. V gene TRBV6-1 combines with J gene TRBJ2-5, with 9 positions matching TRBD2. Sequencing was done on a sample of PBMCs. Here the CDR3 DNA reads TGTGCCAGCAGTGAATTTGGCGGGGGGGCGGAGACCCAGTACTTC. Amino acids: CASSEFGGGAETQYF.